This T cell receptor beta chain was identified during a study of cytomegalovirus exposure and HLA in healthy donors. Germline V gene sequence: CDR1 MDHEN, CDR2 SYDVKM. The junction had 5 bases not matched to a gene; V was cut back by 2 bases and J by 7 bases. This CDR3 comprises 14 residues. For this clone: Its specificity is not known.

The assay was immunoSEQ multiplex PCR, and TCRdb's table has in-frame clones only and misses some. Counted here are 90,000 to 150,000 clones, more than 70% occurring once; the ten biggest clones make up approximately 1.8%. Broader study findings: Reports showed the classifier diagnosing cytomegalovirus status with high specificity and sensitivity. The authors listed 150 or so TCR beta chains as cytomegalovirus-associated.

The rearrangement joins TRBV28 to TRBJ1-2; 9 bases align to TRBD1. The clonotype originates from a man aged 18 to 30 in good health and CMV-seronegative. The sequenced sample was PBMCs. In nucleotides, the CDR3 is TGTGCCAGCAGTTTAGCGGGGACAGGGTTTGGCTACACCTTC. Protein sequence: CASSLAGTGFGYTF.